The 2 T cell receptor beta chains listed next were all sequenced from one sample in a study of blood T cells in healthy people across ages. A second PCR, run for roughly 7 to 11 cycles, used a sample-barcoded 5' primer plus a J-beta primer mix. TCRdb re-called the 5' RACE reads with MiXCR, one entry per CDR3 protein. The sample holds some 860,000 distinct CDR3 sequences, roughly three fifths seen once. Sequencing was carried out using blood. The receptor set was obtained from a man aged 35-49 years in good health.

A few counts support this clonotype. Written as DNA, the CDR3 is TGTGCCACCAGCAGAGCCGGAGTGAACACTGAAGCTTTCTTT. Its translation: CATSRAGVNTEAFF. The chain is built from TRBV15 and TRBJ1-1; D unclear. Germline lookup yields CDR1 LNHNV and CDR2 YYDKDF (reference sequence). V lost 1 base, J lost 0 bases, and 6 bases lay in between. The CDR3 length is 14 residues.

CDR3 bases: TGTGCCGCCGGGAGGGCTACCTATGGCTACACCTTC. It specifies CAAGRATYGYTF. This chain connects TRBV6-1 to TRBJ1-2; no firm D call. Trimming shortened V by 11 bases and J by 4 bases, and 14 bases separated the two germline ends. CDR1 and CDR2 (germline): MNHNS, SASEGT. The CDR3 has 12 residues.